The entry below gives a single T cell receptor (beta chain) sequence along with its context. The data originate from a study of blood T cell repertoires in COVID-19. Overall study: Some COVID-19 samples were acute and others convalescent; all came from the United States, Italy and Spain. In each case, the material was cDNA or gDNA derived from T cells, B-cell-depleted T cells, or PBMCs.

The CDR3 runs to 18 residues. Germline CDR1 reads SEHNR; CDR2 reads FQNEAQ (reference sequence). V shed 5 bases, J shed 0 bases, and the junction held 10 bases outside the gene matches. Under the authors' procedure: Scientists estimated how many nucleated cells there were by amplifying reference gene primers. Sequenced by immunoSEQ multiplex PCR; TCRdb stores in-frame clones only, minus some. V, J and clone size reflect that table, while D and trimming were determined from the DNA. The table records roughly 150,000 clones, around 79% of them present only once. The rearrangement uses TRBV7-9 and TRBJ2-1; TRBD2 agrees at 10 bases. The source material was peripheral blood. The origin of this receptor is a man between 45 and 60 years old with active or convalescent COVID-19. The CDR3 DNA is TGTGCCAGCAGCCTTCGGGCTAGCGGGAGAGTCTCCTACAATGAGCAGTTCTTC. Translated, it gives CASSLRASGRVSYNEQFF.